The 22 T cell receptor beta chains reported below all come from one sample, sequenced in a study of human T cells and chemical hapten exposure. Sample time point: patch test 3, about 24 weeks after DPC sensitization. The treatment denotes: therapeutic diphenylcyclopropenone sensitization with weekly scalp DPC. TCRdb recomputed calls from the RACE reads with MiXCR, one row per CDR3 protein. The table has roughly 32,000 distinct CDR3 sequences, approximately 6% seen once. Source: whole blood, taken in connection with sensitization to the hapten diphenylcyclopropenone (DPC). The receptors were gathered from a man aged 30 to 45 with alopecia areata. Some clones in this sample may be carry-over from other donors' samples.

The table lists this clonotype with a few counts. The chain has TRBV12-3 or TRBV12-4 and TRBJ2-5; D gene unclear. Trimming took off 7 bases at V and 3 bases at J, with 9 bases between the two ends. The length of the CDR3 is 12 residues. The CDR3 sequence is CASNLVEETQYF. CDR3 coding DNA: TGTGCCAGCAATTTGGTAGAAGAGACCCAGTACTTC.

This clonotype appeared many times. This sequence joins TRBV20-1 and TRBJ2-3; perhaps TRBD2 as D (6 bases). V lost 0 bases, J lost 1 base, and 14 bases lay in between. Germline loops: CDR1 DFQATT, CDR2 SNEGSKA (reference sequence). The CDR3 has 16 residues. DNA for the CDR3: TGCAGTGCTAGAGATCCCGGGGGTAGGGGCACAGATACGCAGTATTTT. Residues: CSARDPGGRGTDTQYF.

There are many counts of this clonotype. V gene TRBV27 combines with J gene TRBJ1-6; the D is unclear. Germline CDR1 MNHEY, CDR2 SMNVEV (reference sequence). The germline V and J ends were trimmed by 0 bases and 1 base, with 7 bases remaining between them. The CDR3 runs 16 residues. The CDR3 region has the DNA TGTGCCAGCAGTTTATCTGGGGTTTCCTATAATTCACCCCTCCACTTT. This translates into CASSLSGVSYNSPLHF.

This clonotype has at least ten counts. This chain joins TRBV2 and TRBJ1-5; D unclear. The CDR3 has 13 amino acids. V dropped 4 bases and J dropped 7 bases, with 11 bases sitting between them. The germline gives CDR1 SNHLY, CDR2 FYNNEI. The chain's CDR3 is CASSVAPIQPQHF. DNA of the CDR3: TGTGCCAGCAGTGTGGCACCGATACAGCCCCAGCATTTT.

This clonotype was found many times. The chain recombines TRBV27 with TRBJ2-7, with 10 bases fitting TRBD2. The CDR3 has 15 residues. Germline CDR1 reads MNHEY; CDR2 reads SMNVEV (reference sequence). V trimming: 6 bases; J trimming: 4 bases; junction bases outside the gene matches: 9. CDR3 sequence: CASSPASGGAYEQYF. The CDR3 DNA sequence: TGTGCCAGCAGCCCAGCCAGCGGGGGGGCTTACGAGCAGTACTTC.

This clonotype has a count of ten or more. This rearrangement joins TRBV10-3 to TRBJ2-7; D is undetermined. CDR3 size: 12 residues. V lost 4 bases and J 6 bases, leaving 10 bases between the germline ends. Germline CDR1 and CDR2: ENHRY and SYGVKD. The CDR3 region has the DNA TGTGCCATCAGTGGTTCGGCCCGCGAGCAGTACTTC. Its protein is CAISGSAREQYF.

This clonotype has a count of ten or more. The rearrangement links TRBV10-1 to TRBJ2-1; 11 bases line up with TRBD2. CDR1 is WNHNN, CDR2 SYGVQD, per germline (reference sequence). The trim removed 3 bases at V and 2 bases at J, leaving 3 bases unmatched. The CDR3 totals 16 residues. For the CDR3, the DNA is TGCGCCAGCAGTGACCGGACTAGCGGGCCCTACAATGAGCAGTTCTTC. This sequence encodes CASSDRTSGPYNEQFF.

This clonotype showed up many times. The rearrangement uses TRBV28 and TRBJ1-6; no clear D gene. V was shortened by 3 bases and J by 11 bases, with 11 bases between the two germline ends. CDR3 length: 13 residues. Germline V CDR1 and CDR2: MDHEN, SYDVKM. This CDR3 is CASSLSPPPPLHF. The DNA of the CDR3 is TGTGCCAGCAGTTTGTCCCCCCCGCCACCCCTCCACTTT.

This clonotype appeared many times. In DNA, the CDR3 is TGTGCCTGGAGTGTAAGCCCCCCCTCCGAAAAACTGTTTTTT. Translation: CAWSVSPPSEKLFF. The rearrangement joins TRBV30 to TRBJ1-4; D remains ambiguous. The CDR3 is 14 residues long. Between the trimmed V and J ends, which lost 0 bases and 8 bases, there was a span of 13 bases. CDR1 is GTSNPN and CDR2 is SVGIG in the germline V gene (reference sequence). Full variable domain (remainder filled in from reference TRBV30 and TRBJ1-4): SQTIHQWPATLVQPVGSPLSLECTVEGTSNPNLYWYRQAAGRGLQLLFYSVGIGQISSEVPQNLSASRPQDRQFILSSKKLLLSDSGFYLCAWSVSPPSEKLFFGSGTQLSVL.

This clonotype was observed many times. The chain carries TRBV7-2 and TRBJ2-2, with D possibly being TRBD2 (7 bases). From germline, CDR1 is SGHTA and CDR2 FQGNSA. CDR3 length: 16 amino acids. V was cut by 4 bases and J by 5 bases, with 17 bases left in between. The DNA of the CDR3 is TGTGCCAGCAGCTCAGCGGGGCAGGGGTGGACCGGGGAGCTGTTTTTT. Translating it yields CASSSAGQGWTGELFF.

This clonotype has at least ten counts. This rearrangement joins TRBV6-2 or TRBV6-3 to TRBJ1-1; D is undetermined. Germline CDR1 reads MNHEY; CDR2 reads SVGEGT. The CDR3 has 13 residues. Trimming took off 6 bases at V and 0 bases at J, with 8 bases between the two ends. CDR3 sequence (DNA): TGTGCCAGCAGCCTCGACTTGAACACTGAAGCTTTCTTT. Translated, it gives CASSLDLNTEAFF.

The rearrangement joins TRBV21-1 to TRBJ2-3; TRBD1 is the table's D call and was not checked against the DNA. TRBV21-1 is annotated as a pseudogene. The CDR3 is 15 amino acids. In DNA form, the CDR3 reads TGTGCCAGCAGCAACGGGGGGCGCCTCACAGATACGCAGTATTTT. This gives the protein CASSNGGRLTDTQYF.

This clonotype was found many times. The chain employs TRBV30 and TRBJ1-2, with 10 bases matching TRBD1. CDR3 length equals 16 residues. CDR1 and CDR2 (germline): GTSNPN, SVGIG (reference sequence). V lost 3 bases, J lost 8 bases, and 15 bases stayed unmatched. CDR3: CAWSTGTGESRGGYTF. CDR3 DNA sequence: TGTGCCTGGAGCACCGGGACAGGGGAAAGCCGGGGGGGCTACACCTTC.

This clonotype was seen many times. CDR3 DNA: TGCAGCGTTGAAGAACGGTACAATGAGCAGTTCTTC. As protein: CSVEERYNEQFF. The V call is TRBV29-1, the J call TRBJ2-1; no clear D. The germline gives CDR1 SQVTM, CDR2 ANQGSEA. V lost 0 bases, J lost 4 bases, and 4 bases lay in between. The CDR3 contains 12 residues.

This clonotype occurred many times. The gene calls are TRBV29-1 and TRBJ2-3; D gene unclear. This CDR3 is 13 amino acids long. The V gene's germline CDR1 is SQVTM and CDR2 ANQGSEA. The V and J ends lost 4 bases and 3 bases respectively, with 11 bases between them. CDR3 bases: TGCAGCGTTGTGCCCGGCACGACAGATACGCAGTATTTT. This translates into CSVVPGTTDTQYF.

This clonotype has at least ten counts. The CDR3 DNA sequence: TGTGCCTGGAGTAGACTAGCGGGAGTCCGGGAGCTGTTTTTT. This gives the protein CAWSRLAGVRELFF. The chain is built from TRBV30 and TRBJ2-2; 12 bases are a match to TRBD2. CDR1 GTSNPN and CDR2 SVGIG come from the germline V gene (reference sequence). This CDR3 comprises 14 residues. V shed 2 bases and J 9 bases; nucleotides not matched to a gene: 4.

This clonotype was seen at least ten times. The chain combines TRBV11-2 with TRBJ1-2; a weak D match, TRBD1 (6 bases). CDR3 size: 12 residues. Germline V lookup: CDR1 SGHAT, CDR2 FQNNGV. V lost 3 bases and J lost 6, with 8 bases in between. The CDR3 region has the DNA TGTGCCAGCAGCTTTGGGGGGCATGGCTACACCTTC. The encoded protein is CASSFGGHGYTF.

The table lists this clonotype with many counts. The chain has TRBV6-1 and TRBJ1-3; tentatively, D is TRBD1 (6 bases). Trimming left V 3 bases short and J 8 bases short, with 20 bases between. The CDR3 has 16 amino acids. Germline V CDR1 and CDR2: MNHNS, SASEGT. The DNA for the CDR3 is TGTGCCAGCAGTGAGTTTTCGTCCAGGGGAGGGGACACCATATATTTT. Its translation is CASSEFSSRGGDTIYF.

This clonotype was picked up many times. J is TRBJ2-1 and V is TRBV7-2; 11 bases align to TRBD2. The CDR3 runs to 16 residues. Trimming at V came to 5 bases and at J to 6 bases, leaving 9 bases not matched to a gene. The V gene's germline CDR1 is SGHTA and CDR2 FQGNSA. The CDR3 is CASSLPVAGGINEQFF. DNA of the CDR3: TGTGCCAGCAGCCTACCCGTAGCGGGGGGGATCAATGAGCAGTTCTTC.

This clonotype was observed a few times. The chain employs TRBV29-1 and TRBJ2-5; 10 bases are shared with TRBD2. The CDR3 sequence is 18 residues long. Germline lookup yields CDR1 SQVTM and CDR2 ANQGSEA. V was clipped by 4 bases and J by 2 bases; unmatched bases: 16. The CDR3 reads CSVVGLAGDEGPQETQYF. The CDR3 bases are TGCAGCGTTGTTGGGCTAGCGGGAGACGAAGGGCCACAAGAGACCCAGTACTTC.

This clonotype was found many times. The chain links TRBV10-3 to TRBJ2-3, with 13 bases aligning to TRBD2. Germline trimming cut 5 bases from V and 0 bases from J; bases unmatched to any gene: 5. From germline, CDR1 is ENHRY and CDR2 SYGVKD. CDR3 size: 17 residues. The CDR3 DNA is TGTGCCATCAGTTTTACTAGCGGGAGGGCTAGCACAGATACGCAGTATTTT. As protein: CAISFTSGRASTDTQYF.

This clonotype was detected many times. The gene calls are TRBV29-1 and TRBJ1-2; D may be TRBD1 (5 bases). Germline V lookup: CDR1 SQVTM, CDR2 ANQGSEA. This CDR3 comprises 13 residues. With 1 base removed from V and 8 bases from J, the gap between germline ends came to 14 bases. CDR3 amino acids: CSVEVNQGHGYTF. Written as DNA, the CDR3 is TGCAGCGTTGAAGTTAACCAGGGCCACGGCTACACCTTC.